The present TCR beta chain was sequenced within a study of regulatory T cells in long-lasting Graves disease. Study-level results: There was favoring of TRBV28, TRBJ1-2 and TRBJ2-5 in persistent disease.

In building TCR beta libraries, iRepertoire HTBI primers were used together with Arm-PCR of CDR3 regions. MiXCR, run by TCRdb on the multiplex PCR reads, gives a single entry per CDR3 protein. The sample includes 500,000 or so distinct CDR3 sequences, 12% to 15% of them seen just once. V lost 3 bases and J lost 0, with 12 bases in between. The CDR3 sequence is 14 residues long. In germline, CDR1 is DFQATT, CDR2 SNEGSKA (reference sequence). This clonotype was detected many times. What it binds is not known. Described time point: newly diagnosed GD, antithyroid drugs for less than 3 months. From RNA extracted from PBMCs, the TCR library was made. These data also formed part of another study, on T cells in Graves' hyperthyroidism and ophthalmopathy. That report notes: With a duration under 2 months, the hyperthyroidism was newly diagnosed in patients aged 18 to 65. Each diagnosis drew on symptoms, thyroxine, TRAb, thyroid ultrasound and orbital computed tomography findings.

The chain couples TRBV20-1 to TRBJ2-7; a possible D gene is TRBD2 (7 bases). The specimen comprised peripheral blood mononuclear cells (PBMCs), sampled at new diagnosis, from a patient treated with antithyroid drugs. The TCR comes from a woman between 50 and 59 years old with Graves disease. CDR3 region: CSARGGGGSYEQYF. The CDR3 region has the DNA TGCAGTGCTAGGGGAGGGGGGGGCTCCTACGAGCAGTACTTC.